Listed below are T cell receptor beta chains from one sample, sequenced in a study of neurological immune-mediated disorders. TCRdb fed the 5' RACE reads into MiXCR, producing one record per CDR3 protein. The sample contains 95,000 to 150,000 distinct CDR3 sequences, around 3% of which appear only once. Sequencing was performed on PBMCs. The receptor source for this set is a woman aged 25 to 39 with multiple sclerosis. Each CDR3 is given with its conserved first and last residue. Each record gives: J gene, V gene, clone size, D gene, CDR3 protein, CDR3 DNA. D genes are given only for firm matches. Part of the rows lack a size; the others show once, few, many or a class for expanded clones.

J: TRBJ2-3
V: TRBV7-9
size: many
D: TRBD2
CDR3: CASIGRLAGTDTQYF
DNA: TGTGCCAGCATAGGGCGACTAGCGGGTACAGATACGCAGTATTTT

J: TRBJ2-1
V: TRBV20-1
size: many
D: TRBD1
CDR3: CSARDRRQGTKNEQFF
DNA: TGCAGTGCTAGAGATAGGCGACAGGGGACGAAAAATGAGCAGTTCTTC

J: TRBJ2-4
V: TRBV7-6
size: many
D: NA
CDR3: CASSLGARPSKNIQYF
DNA: TGTGCCAGCAGCTTAGGGGCTAGGCCTTCCAAAAACATTCAGTACTTC

J: TRBJ2-5
V: TRBV6-5
size: many
D: NA
CDR3: CASSYSRWGSQETQYF
DNA: TGTGCCAGCAGTTACTCGAGGTGGGGATCCCAAGAGACCCAGTACTTC

J: TRBJ1-6
V: TRBV6-5
size: many
D: NA
CDR3: CASSYSPVNGPSSPLHF
DNA: TGTGCCAGCAGTTACTCTCCCGTGAATGGCCCGAGTTCACCCCTCCACTTT

J: TRBJ1-5
V: TRBV12-3/TRBV12-4
size: many
D: NA
CDR3: CASQTGIGQPQHF
DNA: TGTGCCAGTCAGACGGGTATAGGACAGCCCCAGCATTTT

J: TRBJ1-1
V: TRBV4-1
size: many
D: NA
CDR3: CASRGNGGQLNTEAFF
DNA: TGCGCCAGCAGGGGAAATGGAGGACAGTTGAACACTGAAGCTTTCTTT

J: TRBJ1-2
V: TRBV20-1
size: NA
D: NA
CDR3: CSANFAGYGYTF
DNA: TGCAGTGCTAACTTTGCAGGGTATGGCTACACCTTC

J: TRBJ2-2
V: TRBV12-3/TRBV12-4
size: many
D: NA
CDR3: CASSSRDGSTGELFF
DNA: TGTGCCAGCAGCTCCCGGGACGGTTCAACCGGGGAGCTGTTTTTT

J: TRBJ2-5
V: TRBV3-1
size: few
D: NA
CDR3: CASSQLAGPTYQETQYF
DNA: TGTGCCAGCAGCCAATTAGCCGGACCCACGTACCAAGAGACCCAGTACTTC

J: TRBJ1-4
V: TRBV20-1
size: many
D: NA
CDR3: CSGSSPGEKLFF
DNA: TGCAGTGGCAGTTCTCCTGGAGAAAAACTGTTTTTT

J: TRBJ2-7
V: TRBV20-1
size: NA
D: TRBD1
CDR3: CSARFQGVGEQYF
DNA: TGTAGTGCTAGATTTCAGGGGGTCGGTGAGCAGTACTTC

J: TRBJ2-2
V: TRBV11-2
size: many
D: NA
CDR3: CASSLLNGELFF
DNA: TGTGCCAGCAGCTTGTTAAACGGGGAGCTGTTTTTT

J: TRBJ2-1
V: TRBV5-6
size: many
D: TRBD2
CDR3: CASSPGGPWNEQFF
DNA: TGTGCCAGCAGCCCGGGAGGGCCATGGAATGAGCAGTTCTTC

J: TRBJ2-5
V: TRBV6-6
size: many
D: NA
CDR3: CASSFPYQETQYF
DNA: TGTGCCAGCAGTTTCCCGTACCAAGAGACCCAGTACTTC

J: TRBJ1-2
V: TRBV15
size: many
D: NA
CDR3: CATADFNYGYTF
DNA: TGTGCCACCGCAGACTTCAACTATGGCTACACCTTC

J: TRBJ1-5
V: TRBV6-6
size: many
D: NA
CDR3: CASSYRQDNQPQHF
DNA: TGTGCCAGCAGTTACAGGCAGGACAATCAGCCCCAGCATTTT

J: TRBJ2-7
V: TRBV7-2
size: NA
D: TRBD1
CDR3: CASSSTGGTYEQYF
DNA: TGTGCCAGCAGCTCCACAGGGGGGACCTACGAGCAGTACTTC

J: TRBJ2-7
V: TRBV5-6
size: many
D: NA
CDR3: CASSQNPGKEQYF
DNA: TGTGCCAGCAGCCAGAATCCGGGGAAAGAGCAGTACTTC

J: TRBJ2-1
V: TRBV5-1
size: many
D: NA
CDR3: CASRRGVYNEQFF
DNA: TGCGCCAGCCGGCGCGGGGTCTACAATGAGCAGTTCTTC

J: TRBJ2-3
V: TRBV6-5
size: many
D: TRBD2
CDR3: CASSRGLAGRTDTQYF
DNA: TGTGCCAGCAGCCGCGGACTAGCGGGACGCACAGATACGCAGTATTTT

J: TRBJ1-4
V: TRBV9
size: many
D: TRBD1
CDR3: CASSAGTGVEKLFF
DNA: TGTGCCAGCAGCGCCGGGACAGGGGTTGAAAAACTGTTTTTT

J: TRBJ2-2
V: TRBV5-6
size: many
D: TRBD2
CDR3: CASSLKASGRSGELFF
DNA: TGTGCCAGCAGCTTGAAAGCTAGCGGGAGGTCCGGGGAGCTGTTTTTT

J: TRBJ2-1
V: TRBV20-1
size: many
D: NA
CDR3: CSARLPGLEGSFF
DNA: TGCAGTGCTAGGCTACCGGGACTGGAGGGTTCGTTCTTC

J: TRBJ2-7
V: TRBV29-1
size: many
D: NA
CDR3: CSVRTSTAYEQYF
DNA: TGCAGCGTACGGACTTCCACAGCCTACGAGCAGTACTTC

J: TRBJ1-6
V: TRBV9
size: NA
D: NA
CDR3: CASSVAIAPPLHF
DNA: TGTGCCAGCAGCGTAGCTATCGCACCACCCCTCCACTTT

J: TRBJ2-5
V: TRBV7-2
size: many
D: NA
CDR3: CASSLAVQGSGETQYF
DNA: TGTGCCAGCAGCTTAGCCGTACAGGGATCAGGCGAGACCCAGTACTTC

J: TRBJ1-1
V: TRBV7-2
size: many
D: TRBD1
CDR3: CASSGQGLTEAFF
DNA: TGTGCCAGCAGCGGACAGGGCCTCACTGAAGCTTTCTTT

J: TRBJ2-1
V: TRBV6-2/TRBV6-3
size: many
D: NA
CDR3: CASTGANPNNEQFF
DNA: TGTGCCAGCACGGGGGCGAATCCGAACAATGAGCAGTTCTTC

J: TRBJ1-1
V: TRBV29-1
size: many
D: NA
CDR3: CSVVGRSPEAFF
DNA: TGCAGCGTTGTGGGGAGGTCGCCTGAAGCTTTCTTT

J: TRBJ1-4
V: TRBV20-1
size: many
D: TRBD1
CDR3: CSARDRGRDEKLFF
DNA: TGCAGTGCTAGAGATAGGGGGCGCGATGAAAAACTGTTTTTT

J: TRBJ2-7
V: TRBV7-9
size: many
D: NA
CDR3: CASSLENRQYEQYF
DNA: TGTGCCAGCAGCTTAGAGAACAGGCAGTACGAGCAGTACTTC

J: TRBJ2-2
V: TRBV20-1
size: many
D: NA
CDR3: CSARGSNGLTGELFF
DNA: TGCAGTGCTAGAGGGTCTAATGGACTCACCGGGGAGCTGTTTTTT

J: TRBJ1-3
V: TRBV29-1
size: many
D: NA
CDR3: CSVRHSSGNTIYF
DNA: TGCAGCGTTCGTCACAGCTCTGGAAACACCATATATTTT

J: TRBJ1-2
V: TRBV6-5
size: many
D: NA
CDR3: CASSYKEAGFYGYTF
DNA: TGTGCCAGCAGTTACAAGGAGGCAGGGTTCTATGGCTACACCTTC

J: TRBJ2-1
V: TRBV7-6
size: many
D: NA
CDR3: CASSWGRDEQFF
DNA: TGTGCCAGCAGCTGGGGGCGGGATGAGCAGTTCTTC

J: TRBJ2-5
V: TRBV7-9
size: many
D: TRBD1
CDR3: CASSPQGAQTQYF
DNA: TGTGCCAGCAGTCCGCAGGGGGCGCAGACCCAGTACTTC

J: TRBJ2-4
V: TRBV4-3
size: many
D: TRBD1
CDR3: CASSHSEYRGGIQYF
DNA: TGCGCCAGCAGCCACTCAGAATACAGGGGCGGCATTCAGTACTTC

J: TRBJ2-1
V: TRBV20-1
size: NA
D: NA
CDR3: CSAETRGLDNEQFF
DNA: TGCAGTGCCGAGACTAGGGGTTTGGACAATGAGCAGTTCTTC

J: TRBJ1-2
V: TRBV20-1
size: many
D: TRBD1
CDR3: CSARGTGAVYGYTF
DNA: TGCAGTGCTAGAGGGACAGGGGCAGTTTATGGCTACACCTTC

J: TRBJ1-2
V: TRBV6-5
size: many
D: NA
CDR3: CASSSPARSGFYGYTF
DNA: TGTGCCAGCAGTTCCCCCGCCCGGTCTGGGTTCTATGGCTACACCTTC

J: TRBJ1-4
V: TRBV6-5
size: many
D: NA
CDR3: CASRRKHLGEKLFF
DNA: TGTGCCAGCAGGAGAAAACATCTGGGGGAAAAACTGTTTTTT

J: TRBJ1-2
V: TRBV20-1
size: many
D: NA
CDR3: CSAKKAGARNGYTF
DNA: TGCAGTGCTAAGAAGGCGGGGGCCCGGAATGGCTACACCTTC

J: TRBJ2-5
V: TRBV29-1
size: many
D: NA
CDR3: CSLVNLGEEETQYF
DNA: TGCAGCCTCGTAAATTTGGGGGAGGAAGAGACCCAGTACTTC

J: TRBJ2-1
V: TRBV10-3
size: many
D: TRBD1
CDR3: CAVTGTGAYNEQFF
DNA: TGTGCCGTAACCGGGACAGGAGCCTACAATGAGCAGTTCTTC

J: TRBJ1-1
V: TRBV7-2
size: many
D: NA
CDR3: CASSLPLGRGIGTEAFF
DNA: TGTGCCAGCAGCTTACCCCTGGGCAGGGGTATCGGTACTGAAGCTTTCTTT

J: TRBJ1-5
V: TRBV27
size: many
D: NA
CDR3: CASTPTGKNQPQHF
DNA: TGTGCCAGCACCCCGACTGGGAAAAATCAGCCCCAGCATTTT

J: TRBJ1-4
V: TRBV3-1
size: many
D: NA
CDR3: CASSQGREEKLFF
DNA: TGTGCCAGCAGCCAAGGGAGGGAGGAAAAACTGTTTTTT

J: TRBJ2-1
V: TRBV9
size: many
D: TRBD2
CDR3: CASSPRGLAGGLNEQFF
DNA: TGTGCCAGCAGCCCGCGGGGACTAGCGGGAGGGCTCAATGAGCAGTTCTTC

J: TRBJ2-1
V: TRBV5-1
size: many
D: TRBD2
CDR3: CASTAGGRANEQFF
DNA: TGCGCCAGCACAGCTGGCGGGAGGGCCAATGAGCAGTTCTTC

J: TRBJ2-5
V: TRBV12-3/TRBV12-4
size: few
D: NA
CDR3: CASSYWTGNQETQYF
DNA: TGTGCCAGCAGTTACTGGACCGGGAACCAAGAGACCCAGTACTTC

J: TRBJ1-5
V: TRBV12-3/TRBV12-4
size: many
D: NA
CDR3: CASSFGTAGGQPQHF
DNA: TGTGCCAGCAGTTTTGGGACCGCCGGGGGTCAGCCCCAGCATTTT

J: TRBJ2-7
V: TRBV5-1
size: many
D: NA
CDR3: CASSLDRFNEQYF
DNA: TGCGCCAGCAGCTTGGATAGGTTCAACGAGCAGTACTTC

J: TRBJ2-2
V: TRBV7-2
size: many
D: NA
CDR3: CAQGQVNTGELFF
DNA: TGTGCCCAGGGGCAGGTCAACACCGGGGAGCTGTTTTTT

J: TRBJ1-5
V: TRBV20-1
size: many
D: NA
CDR3: CSARAQGNQPQHF
DNA: TGCAGTGCTAGAGCCCAGGGCAATCAGCCCCAGCATTTT

J: TRBJ1-6
V: TRBV20-1
size: few
D: NA
CDR3: CSATKGGEGSPLHF
DNA: TGCAGTGCTACGAAGGGCGGGGAGGGTTCACCCCTCCACTTT

J: TRBJ2-1
V: TRBV7-9
size: many
D: NA
CDR3: CASSWGAEQFF
DNA: TGTGCCAGCAGCTGGGGGGCTGAGCAGTTCTTC

J: TRBJ1-6
V: TRBV10-3
size: many
D: TRBD1
CDR3: CAISDTLGMTGSNSPLHF
DNA: TGTGCCATCAGTGACACACTTGGGATGACAGGGTCTAATTCACCCCTCCACTTT

J: TRBJ2-5
V: TRBV7-6
size: few
D: NA
CDR3: CASSGGGEETQYF
DNA: TGTGCCAGCAGCGGCGGCGGGGAAGAGACCCAGTACTTC